The 9 T cell receptor beta chains in this list originate from one sample, sequenced in a study of cytomegalovirus exposure and HLA in healthy donors. Use of 60 Vbeta and 13 Jbeta primers characterized the PCR. Profiled with immunoSEQ multiplex PCR; TCRdb holds only in-frame clones, not every one. In the table there are approximately 160,000 clones, over 80% of which are singletons. The sample taken for sequencing was PBMCs. The source of these receptors is a human donor in good health.

The chain recombines TRBV6-5 with TRBJ1-1; tentatively, D is TRBD1 (5 bases). The CDR3 has 15 residues. Germline V gene sequence: CDR1 MNHEY, CDR2 SVGAGI. Trimming removed 5 bases at V and 0 bases at J, with 13 bases between. CDR3 in amino acids: CASSGRGELNTEAFF. CDR3 DNA sequence: TGTGCCAGCAGTGGCCGGGGGGAACTGAACACTGAAGCTTTCTTT.

This clone came up a few times. The chain has TRBV20-1 and TRBJ1-6; a weak D match, TRBD1 (5 bases). The CDR3 runs to 11 residues. Germline V gene data show CDR1 as DFQATT and CDR2 as SNEGSKA (reference sequence). V lost 2 bases to trimming and J lost 10 bases, with 6 bases between them. This chain's CDR3 is CSARQGSPLHF. The CDR3, as DNA: TGCAGTGCTAGACAGGGCTCACCCCTCCACTTT.

This chain uses TRBV7-2 with TRBJ2-1, with D maybe TRBD2 (5 bases). This CDR3 region has 16 residues. From germline, CDR1 is SGHTA and CDR2 FQGNSA. V was trimmed by 0 bases and J by 0 bases, leaving 9 bases between them. CDR3 bases: TGTGCCAGCAGCTTAGCGCTAGGGAGCTCCTACAATGAGCAGTTCTTC. It translates to CASSLALGSSYNEQFF.

This clone turned up a few times. The J gene is TRBJ1-6, the V gene TRBV15, with unresolved D. Germline V lookup: CDR1 LNHNV, CDR2 YYDKDF (reference sequence). The V and J ends lost 3 bases and 10 bases respectively, with 16 bases between them. The CDR3 runs 15 residues. CDR3 amino acids: CATSRNGAAESPLHF. The CDR3, as DNA: TGTGCCACCAGCAGGAATGGTGCGGCGGAATCACCCCTCCACTTT.

CDR3 loop: CASSRETGGFYEQYF. DNA of the CDR3: TGTGCCAGCAGCCGGGAGACAGGGGGCTTCTACGAGCAGTACTTC. V usage is TRBV14 and J usage is TRBJ2-7, with 10 bases that match TRBD1. This CDR3 contains 15 residues. V lost 4 bases, J lost 3 bases, and 6 bases stayed unmatched. Looked up from germline, CDR1 is SGHDN and CDR2 is FVKESK.

This clone turned up a few times. The rearrangement joins TRBV10-3 to TRBJ2-7; TRBD2 matches at 7 bases. The length of the CDR3 is 15 residues. From germline, CDR1 is ENHRY and CDR2 SYGVKD. The V and J ends lost 3 bases and 7 bases, in that order; junction bases with no gene match: 12. The CDR3 sequence is CAISDKIGGWGEQYF. CDR3 coding DNA: TGTGCCATCAGTGACAAGATCGGGGGGTGGGGGGAGCAGTACTTC.

This chain uses TRBV25-1 with TRBJ1-2, with TRBD1 matching 7 bases. The CDR3 has 15 amino acids. Germline V gene data show CDR1 as MGHDK and CDR2 as SYGVNS. The V segment lost 3 bases and the J segment 2 bases; nucleotides outside the gene matches: 6. CDR3 nucleotide sequence: TGTGCCAGCAGTGAGACAGGGCCCCTCAACTATGGCTACACCTTC. Its protein product is CASSETGPLNYGYTF.

The genes are TRBV10-3 and TRBJ2-5, with 8 bases aligning to TRBD1. Germline V CDR1 and CDR2: ENHRY, SYGVKD. The V and J ends lost 3 bases and 2 bases, in that order; junction bases with no gene match: 2. The CDR3 totals 14 residues. This chain's CDR3 is CAISDRTGQETQYF. CDR3 in DNA: TGTGCCATCAGTGACCGGACAGGGCAAGAGACCCAGTACTTC.

The V gene is TRBV5-1, the J gene TRBJ2-3; 11 bases line up with TRBD2. The CDR3 length is 16 residues. J gave up 3 bases and V 3 bases, and 6 bases lay outside the gene matches. Per the germline V gene, CDR1 is SGHRS and CDR2 is YFSETQ. This CDR3 is CASSYLTSGVTDTQYF. CDR3 bases: TGCGCCAGCAGCTACCTGACTAGCGGGGTTACAGATACGCAGTATTTT.